A single sample gave rise to the 10 T cell receptor beta chains below, sequenced in a study of PD-L1 blockade in urothelial cancer. TCRdb's copy holds only in-frame clones and misses some; the assay was immunoSEQ multiplex PCR. The sample holds around 40,000 clones, about 89% seen once. The sample was PBMCs, taken around atezolizumab (anti-PD-L1) treatment. The receptors originated from a man aged 60 to 69 with urothelial cancer.

The rearrangement uses TRBV18 and TRBJ1-1; no reliable D call. The CDR3 has 15 amino acids. The V end was cut by 3 bases, the J end by 2 bases, with 13 bases between. The germline V gene has CDR1 KGHSH and CDR2 LQKENI. This chain's CDR3 is CASSPFEVRNTEAFF. The CDR3 nucleotides are TGTGCCAGCTCACCGTTCGAGGTCAGAAACACTGAAGCTTTCTTT.

The chain uses TRBV7-9 and TRBJ1-1, with unresolved D. Trimming left V 7 bases short and J 1 base short, with 10 bases between. The germline V gene encodes CDR1 SEHNR and CDR2 FQNEAQ (reference sequence). The CDR3 length is 13 residues. CDR3 amino acids: CASTLSGNTEAFF. The CDR3 nucleotides are TGTGCCAGCACTCTATCAGGGAACACTGAAGCTTTCTTT.

This chain uses TRBV5-1 with TRBJ2-2; TRBD2 matches at 11 bases. The CDR3 extends over 15 amino acids. Losses at the gene ends were 5 bases for V and 0 bases for J; bases not matched to a gene: 0. Germline values: CDR1 SGHRS, CDR2 YFSETQ. The CDR3 is CASRTSGANTGELFF. As DNA, the CDR3 is TGCGCCAGCAGGACTAGCGGGGCGAACACCGGGGAGCTGTTTTTT.

The chain has TRBV6-1 and TRBJ2-5, with TRBD2 identical over 12 bases. CDR1 and CDR2 from the germline V gene are MNHNS and SASEGT. Germline trimming cut 6 bases from V and 4 bases from J; bases unmatched to any gene: 0. This CDR3 spans 13 amino acids. In DNA, the CDR3 is TGTGCCAGCAGGACTAGCGGGAGAGAGACCCAGTACTTC. As protein: CASRTSGRETQYF.

This chain links TRBV7-2 with TRBJ1-6; D might be TRBD1 (6 bases). V lost 5 bases and J lost 3, with 11 bases in between. The CDR3 is 15 residues long. Per germline, CDR1 SGHTA and CDR2 FQGNSA. In DNA form, the CDR3 reads TGTGCCAGCAGCCTGAGACAGGACTATAATTCACCCCTCCACTTT. Its protein product is CASSLRQDYNSPLHF.

The CDR3: CASSLGRGISYEQYF. CDR3 in DNA: TGTGCCAGCAGCTTAGGCAGGGGGATTTCCTACGAGCAGTACTTC. The genes are TRBV13 and TRBJ2-7; 7 nucleotides agree with TRBD1. Germline V gene sequence: CDR1 PRHDT, CDR2 FYEKMQ (reference sequence). The CDR3 consists of 15 residues. After removal of 0 bases from V and 1 base from J, the junction contained 3 bases not matched to a gene.

This chain connects TRBV29-1 to TRBJ1-5; D possibly corresponds to TRBD1 (5 bases). V was cut by 4 bases and J by 0 bases, with 10 bases left in between. The CDR3 spans 14 residues. Germline CDR1 and CDR2: SQVTM and ANQGSEA. DNA of the CDR3: TGCAGCGTTGCCCAACAGGATAGCAATCAGCCCCAGCATTTT. The encoded protein is CSVAQQDSNQPQHF.

This clone was seen just once. The chain is built from TRBV18 and TRBJ2-1; TRBD2 matches at 10 bases. CDR3 length equals 16 residues. CDR1 is KGHSH, CDR2 LQKENI, per germline. Trimming at V came to 3 bases and at J to 1 base, leaving 3 bases not matched to a gene. This chain's CDR3 is CASSPPSGGSYNEQFF. For the CDR3, the DNA is TGTGCCAGCTCACCCCCTAGCGGGGGATCCTACAATGAGCAGTTCTTC.

V and J are TRBV23-1 and TRBJ2-7, with 7 bases matching TRBD2. TRBV23-1 is filed as an ORF, its function uncertain. CDR3 length equals 14 residues. Unmatched junction bases numbered 4, after V lost 3 bases and J lost 2 bases. The CDR3 nucleotides read TGCGCCAGCAGTCACGGGGAGGGAACCTACGAGCAGTACTTC. Amino acid sequence: CASSHGEGTYEQYF.

This rearrangement joins TRBV4-1 to TRBJ2-5; possibly TRBD2 for D (6 bases). Germline V gene data show CDR1 as MGHRA and CDR2 as YSYEKL. This CDR3 is built from 12 residues. V was trimmed by 9 bases and J by 4 bases, leaving 12 bases between them. The CDR3 spells CASTGGGETQYF. CDR3 DNA: TGCGCCAGTACCGGGGGTGGAGAGACCCAGTACTTC.